The 20 T cell receptor beta chains presented below share a single source sample, sequenced in a study of early T cells in non-severe SARS-CoV-2 infection (dated by TCRdb to the early 2020s). Receptor libraries were prepared by 5' RACE. Reads for this sample came from a NextSeq 500. TCRdb passed the public sequencing reads through fastp at Q25 and MiXCR, retaining productive beta sequences. Rows with one shared CDR3 protein collapse into an entry with the most common genes and DNA. This sample comprises about 69,000 distinct CDR3 sequences, around 4.2% of them detected only once. The leading ten clones occupy about 3.6% of the sample. Specimen: whole blood, collected at baseline. The receptors here all came from an adult who was a healthcare worker with PCR-confirmed SARS-CoV-2 infection or an uninfected control (not recorded which). The donor label of this sample is uncertain.

The table lists this clonotype with many counts. The chain combines TRBV29-1 with TRBJ2-3; possibly TRBD1 or TRBD2 for D (5 bases each). The CDR3 is 14 residues long. CDR1 and CDR2 from the germline V gene are SQVTM and ANQGSEA. V shed 6 bases and J shed 1 base, with 14 bases lying between them. CDR3 protein: CSVVLVGGTDTQYF. The CDR3 DNA reads as TGCAGCGTGGTCCTTGTGGGGGGCACAGATACGCAGTATTTT.

This clonotype came up a few times. This chain links TRBV6-5 with TRBJ1-5; 7 positions match TRBD1. Per the germline V gene, CDR1 is MNHEY and CDR2 is SVGAGI. J was trimmed by 2 bases and V by 6 bases; bases with no gene match: 7. This CDR3 contains 15 residues. CDR3 nucleotides: TGTGCCAGCAGCAAAACAGGGGAGGGCAATCAGCCCCAGCATTTT. The encoded protein is CASSKTGEGNQPQHF.

CDR3 in DNA: TGTGCCAGCAGCACGTACAGGGGCTTGAGCAATCAGCCCCAGCATTTT. This encodes CASSTYRGLSNQPQHF. The V and J genes are TRBV21-1 and TRBJ1-5; the tabulated D call, TRBD1, remains unverified against the DNA. TRBV21-1 is shown as a pseudogene. This CDR3 comprises 16 residues.

This clonotype was seen a few times. The chain has TRBV11-2 and TRBJ1-1; D unresolved. The germline V gene encodes CDR1 SGHAT and CDR2 FQNNGV. Between the trimmed V and J ends, which lost 0 bases and 0 bases, there was a span of 11 bases. This CDR3 comprises 16 residues. Written as DNA, the CDR3 is TGTGCCAGCAGCTTAGATCGGGCAGTCATGAACACTGAAGCTTTCTTT. Amino acids: CASSLDRAVMNTEAFF.

This clonotype was detected a few times. V and J are TRBV28 and TRBJ2-1; 8 nucleotides line up with TRBD1. The CDR3 loop spans 17 amino acids. Germline CDR1 reads MDHEN; CDR2 reads SYDVKM. With V trimmed by 1 base and J by 5 bases, 10 bases remained unmatched. The CDR3 coding sequence is TGTGCCAGCAGTTTATTCGTCCCGGGACAGGAGAACAATGAGCAGTTCTTC. This sequence encodes CASSLFVPGQENNEQFF. The full variable domain, completed using reference TRBV28 and TRBJ2-1, is DVKVTQSSRYLVKRTGEKVFLECVQDMDHENMFWYRQDPGLGLRLIYFSYDVKMKEKGDIPEGYSVSREKKERFSLILESASTNQTSMYLCASSLFVPGQENNEQFFGPGTRLTVL.

This clonotype showed up just a few times. V gene TRBV10-2 combines with J gene TRBJ1-3; tentatively, D is TRBD1 (5 bases). CDR3 length: 13 residues. Deletions cut 8 bases from V and 0 bases from J, with 8 bases between. Germline loops: CDR1 WSHSY, CDR2 SAAADI. This chain's CDR3 is CASSTVSGNTIYF. DNA of the CDR3: TGCGCCAGCTCGACAGTCTCTGGAAACACCATATATTTT.

This clonotype was seen many times. This rearrangement joins TRBV9 to TRBJ2-1; a possible D gene is TRBD2 (6 bases). Trimming stripped 3 bases from V and 4 bases from J, with 14 bases between. This CDR3 is 15 amino acids long. Germline V gene data show CDR1 as SGDLS and CDR2 as YYNGEE. The CDR3 region has the DNA TGTGCCAGCAGCGGGATTCTGGGGACTTACAATGAGCAGTTCTTC. Translated, it gives CASSGILGTYNEQFF. The full variable domain, in which reference TRBV9 and TRBJ2-1 provide the parts outside the CDR3, is DSGVTQTPKHLITATGQRVTLRCSPRSGDLSVYWYQQSLDQGLQFLIQYYNGEERAKGNILERFSAQQFPDLHSELNLSSLELGDSALYFCASSGILGTYNEQFFGPGTRLTVL.

The CDR3: CASSLTVAYGYTF. The CDR3 nucleotides read TGTGCCAGCAGCTTAACAGTTGCCTATGGCTACACCTTC. The chain combines TRBV5-5 with TRBJ1-2, with no clear D. CDR3 size: 13 residues. V gave up 2 bases and J gave up 4 bases, with 9 bases separating them. Germline V lookup: CDR1 SGHKS, CDR2 YYEKEE (reference sequence).

This clonotype was counted between two and nine times. J is TRBJ2-7 and V is TRBV7-2; 8 bases align to TRBD2. The CDR3 runs 18 residues. With 0 bases clipped from V and 0 bases from J, the junction kept 10 bases outside the gene matches. Germline V gene lookup returns CDR1 SGHTA and CDR2 FQGNSA. As DNA, the CDR3 is TGTGCCAGCAGCTTAGCTTTTGCGGGGGGACCCGCCTCCTACGAGCAGTACTTC. Protein: CASSLAFAGGPASYEQYF.

This clonotype has ten or more counts. This chain joins TRBV12-3 or TRBV12-4 and TRBJ2-7; D is undetermined. This CDR3 comprises 8 residues. V lost 10 bases, J lost 7 bases, and 5 bases lay in between. The CDR3 DNA reads as TGTGCCACCGGGGAGCAGTACTTC. Protein: CATGEQYF.

The rearrangement links TRBV2 to TRBJ2-1; 16 bases match TRBD2. The CDR3 is 17 residues long. The ends lost 7 bases at V and 1 base at J; junction bases unmatched: 4. CDR1 is SNHLY, CDR2 FYNNEI, per germline. CDR3 sequence: CASKGLAGGPSYNEQFF. CDR3 sequence (DNA): TGTGCCAGCAAGGGACTAGCGGGGGGGCCTTCCTACAATGAGCAGTTCTTC.

This clonotype was seen ten or more times. The CDR3 here is CASSHSRRPANYGYTF. In DNA, the CDR3 is TGTGCCAGCAGCCACAGTCGACGGCCAGCTAACTATGGCTACACCTTC. The chain has TRBV5-4 and TRBJ1-2; D gene ambiguous. The V gene's germline CDR1 is SGHNT and CDR2 YYREEE (reference sequence). The CDR3 sequence is 16 residues long. Trimming took 4 bases from V and 0 from J, leaving 16 bases between them.

This clonotype was counted a few times. This sequence joins TRBV5-4 and TRBJ1-4; maybe TRBD1 (5 bases). This CDR3 comprises 15 residues. The germline CDR1 and CDR2 sequences are SGHNT and YYREEE (reference sequence). The germline V and J ends were trimmed by 0 bases and 4 bases, with 10 bases remaining between them. The chain's CDR3 is CASSLDGTNNEKLFF. The DNA for the CDR3 is TGTGCCAGCAGCTTGGACGGGACCAATAATGAAAAACTGTTTTTT.

This clonotype was observed many times. The chain links TRBV6-5 to TRBJ1-2, with 10 bases that match TRBD1. The V segment lost 6 bases and the J segment 6 bases; nucleotides outside the gene matches: 19. The CDR3 covers 18 residues. Germline V gives CDR1 MNHEY, CDR2 SVGAGI. The DNA of the CDR3 is TGTGCCAGCAGCCTACTCCCCCCGACAGGGGGCGGGTGGCATGGCTACACCTTC. Translating gives CASSLLPPTGGGWHGYTF.

Many counts were recorded for this clonotype. The V call is TRBV6-4, the J call TRBJ2-1; D perhaps matches TRBD2 (5 bases). Looked up from germline, CDR1 is MRHNA and CDR2 is SNTAGT. The CDR3 has 17 residues. With 2 bases removed from V and 6 bases from J, the gap between germline ends came to 20 bases. The CDR3 region has the DNA TGTGCCAGCAGTGACACCTGGACTGGATCGGTAGGCAATGAGCAGTTCTTC. Amino acids: CASSDTWTGSVGNEQFF.

This clonotype was observed many times. The gene calls are TRBV7-2 and TRBJ2-5, with 7 bases aligning to TRBD1. V was pared by 6 bases and J by 5 bases, with 6 bases of the junction left unmatched. Per germline, CDR1 SGHTA and CDR2 FQGNSA. CDR3 size: 13 residues. CDR3 in DNA: TGTGCCAGCAGTTACAGGGGTCGGGAGACCCAGTACTTC. It translates to CASSYRGRETQYF.

The CDR3 sequence is CASRLTPGAGSPLHF. CDR3 sequence (DNA): TGTGCCAGCAGACTAACCCCAGGGGCAGGTTCACCCCTCCACTTT. V and J are TRBV27 and TRBJ1-6; D possibly corresponds to TRBD1 (6 bases). From germline, CDR1 is MNHEY and CDR2 SMNVEV (reference sequence). Trimming stripped 6 bases from V and 9 bases from J, with 18 bases between. The CDR3 runs to 15 residues.

This clonotype was detected ten times or more. The gene calls are TRBV27 and TRBJ2-7; D is possibly TRBD1 (6 bases). Germline CDR1 reads MNHEY; CDR2 reads SMNVEV (reference sequence). The CDR3 totals 13 residues. Between the trimmed V and J ends, which lost 7 bases and 4 bases, there was a span of 14 bases. The CDR3 loop is CASKATGYYEQYF. CDR3 nucleotide sequence: TGTGCCAGCAAAGCAACAGGGTATTACGAGCAGTACTTC.

Ten or more counts support this clonotype. The chain links TRBV7-2 to TRBJ2-7; TRBD1 matches 8 bases. The germline V gene encodes CDR1 SGHTA and CDR2 FQGNSA. The length of the CDR3 is 15 residues. V lost 6 bases and J lost 2; bases outside the gene matches: 9. CDR3 loop: CASSPTDRVAYEQYF. For the CDR3, the DNA is TGTGCCAGCAGTCCTACGGACAGGGTTGCCTACGAGCAGTACTTC.

This clonotype has ten or more counts. The rearrangement links TRBV7-9 to TRBJ2-5; weak D call: TRBD1 (6 bases). The germline V and J ends were trimmed by 11 bases and 4 bases, with 17 bases remaining between them. This CDR3 contains 13 residues. CDR1 SEHNR and CDR2 FQNEAQ come from the germline V gene (reference sequence). CDR3 protein: CASTGSLRETQYF. The DNA for the CDR3 is TGTGCCTCCACAGGGTCGTTACGAGAGACCCAGTACTTC.